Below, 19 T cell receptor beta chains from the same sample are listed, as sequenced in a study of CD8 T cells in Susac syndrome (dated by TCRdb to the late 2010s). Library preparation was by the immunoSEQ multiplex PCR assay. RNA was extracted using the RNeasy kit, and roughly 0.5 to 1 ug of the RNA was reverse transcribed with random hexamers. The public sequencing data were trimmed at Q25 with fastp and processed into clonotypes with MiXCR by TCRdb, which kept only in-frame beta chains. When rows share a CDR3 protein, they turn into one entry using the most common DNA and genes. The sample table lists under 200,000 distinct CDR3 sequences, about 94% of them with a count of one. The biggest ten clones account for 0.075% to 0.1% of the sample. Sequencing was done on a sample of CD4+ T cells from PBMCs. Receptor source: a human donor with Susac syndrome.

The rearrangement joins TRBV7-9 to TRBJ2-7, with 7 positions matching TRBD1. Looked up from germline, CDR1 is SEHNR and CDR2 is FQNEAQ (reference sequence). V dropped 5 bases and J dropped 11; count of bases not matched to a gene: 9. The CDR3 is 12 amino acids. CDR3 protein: CASSTHRGTEYF. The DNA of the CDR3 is TGTGCCAGCAGCACCCACAGGGGAACCGAGTACTTC.

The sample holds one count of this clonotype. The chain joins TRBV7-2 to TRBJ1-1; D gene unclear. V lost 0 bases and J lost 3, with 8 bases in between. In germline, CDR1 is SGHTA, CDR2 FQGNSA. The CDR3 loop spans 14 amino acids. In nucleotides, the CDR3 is TGTGCCAGCAGCTTAGCGTTTGCTGACACTGAAGCTTTCTTT. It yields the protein CASSLAFADTEAFF.

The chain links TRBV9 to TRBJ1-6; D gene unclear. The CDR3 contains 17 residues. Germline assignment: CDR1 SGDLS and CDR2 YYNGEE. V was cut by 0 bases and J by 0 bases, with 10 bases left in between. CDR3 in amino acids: CASSVASGSSYNSPLHF. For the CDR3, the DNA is TGTGCCAGCAGCGTAGCTTCGGGGAGCTCCTATAATTCACCCCTCCACTTT.

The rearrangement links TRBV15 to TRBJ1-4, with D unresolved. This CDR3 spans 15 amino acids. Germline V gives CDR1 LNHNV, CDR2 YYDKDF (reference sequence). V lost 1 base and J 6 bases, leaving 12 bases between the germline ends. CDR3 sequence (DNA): TGTGCCACCAGCAGAGGACGGACCCAAGATGAAAAACTGTTTTTT. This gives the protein CATSRGRTQDEKLFF.

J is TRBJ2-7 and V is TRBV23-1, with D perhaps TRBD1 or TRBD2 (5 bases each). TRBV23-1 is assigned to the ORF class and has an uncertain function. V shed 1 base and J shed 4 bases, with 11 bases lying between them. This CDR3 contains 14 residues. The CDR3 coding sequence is TGCGCCAGCAGTCAATGGCCCGGGGCGTACGAGCAGTACTTC. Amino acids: CASSQWPGAYEQYF.

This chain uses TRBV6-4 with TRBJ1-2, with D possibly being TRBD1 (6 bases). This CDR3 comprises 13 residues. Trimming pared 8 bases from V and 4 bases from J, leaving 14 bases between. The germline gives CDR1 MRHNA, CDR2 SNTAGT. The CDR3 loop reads CASSRGRGYGYTF. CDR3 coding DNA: TGTGCCAGCTCCCGGGGCAGGGGCTATGGCTACACCTTC.

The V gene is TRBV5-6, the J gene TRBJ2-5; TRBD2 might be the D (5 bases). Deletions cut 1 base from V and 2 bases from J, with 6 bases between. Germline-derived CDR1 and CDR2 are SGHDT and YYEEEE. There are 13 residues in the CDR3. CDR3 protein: CASSLPGQETQYF. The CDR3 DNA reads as TGTGCCAGCAGCTTGCCGGGACAAGAGACCCAGTACTTC. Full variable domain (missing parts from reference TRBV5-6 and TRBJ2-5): DAGVTQSPTHLIKTRGQQVTLRCSPKSGHDTVSWYQQALGQGPQFIFQYYEEEERQRGNFPDRFSGHQFPNYSSELNVNALLLGDSALYLCASSLPGQETQYFGPGTRLLVL.

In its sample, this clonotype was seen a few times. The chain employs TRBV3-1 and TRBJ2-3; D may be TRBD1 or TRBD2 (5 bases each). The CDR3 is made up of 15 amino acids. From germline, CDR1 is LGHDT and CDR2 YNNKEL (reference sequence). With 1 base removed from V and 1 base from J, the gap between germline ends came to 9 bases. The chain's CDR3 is CASSQGGAGTDTQYF. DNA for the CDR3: TGTGCCAGCAGCCAAGGAGGGGCGGGCACAGATACGCAGTATTTT.

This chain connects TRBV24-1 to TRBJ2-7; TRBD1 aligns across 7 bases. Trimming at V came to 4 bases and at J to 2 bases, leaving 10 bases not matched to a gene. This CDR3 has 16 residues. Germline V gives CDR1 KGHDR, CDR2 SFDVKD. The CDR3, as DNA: TGTGCCACCAGTGACTCCCCGGGACAGAAAACCTACGAGCAGTACTTC. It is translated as CATSDSPGQKTYEQYF.

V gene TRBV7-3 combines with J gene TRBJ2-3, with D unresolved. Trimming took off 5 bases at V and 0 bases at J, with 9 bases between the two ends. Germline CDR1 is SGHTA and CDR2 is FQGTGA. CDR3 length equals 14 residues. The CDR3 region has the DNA TGTGCCAGCAGCGTCACTCATAGCACAGATACGCAGTATTTT. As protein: CASSVTHSTDTQYF.

Here the CDR3 reads CASTDGWGEKLFF. Here the CDR3 DNA reads TGTGCCAGCACCGATGGGTGGGGTGAAAAACTGTTTTTT. The V and J genes are TRBV12-3 or TRBV12-4 and TRBJ1-4; unclear D gene. V lost 7 bases to trimming and J lost 7 bases, with 13 bases between them. The CDR3 has 13 residues.

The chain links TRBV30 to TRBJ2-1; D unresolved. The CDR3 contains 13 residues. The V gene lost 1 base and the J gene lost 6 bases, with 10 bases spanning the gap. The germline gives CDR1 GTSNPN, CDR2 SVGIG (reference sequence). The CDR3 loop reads CAWSGSRFNEQFF. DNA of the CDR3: TGTGCCTGGAGTGGGAGCAGATTCAATGAGCAGTTCTTC.

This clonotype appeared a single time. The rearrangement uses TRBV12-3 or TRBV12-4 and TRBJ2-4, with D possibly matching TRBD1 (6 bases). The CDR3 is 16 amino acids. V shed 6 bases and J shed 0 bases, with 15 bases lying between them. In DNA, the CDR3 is TGTGCCAGCAGGTTGTCAGGGGCCAGAGCCAAAAACATTCAGTACTTC. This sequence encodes CASRLSGARAKNIQYF.

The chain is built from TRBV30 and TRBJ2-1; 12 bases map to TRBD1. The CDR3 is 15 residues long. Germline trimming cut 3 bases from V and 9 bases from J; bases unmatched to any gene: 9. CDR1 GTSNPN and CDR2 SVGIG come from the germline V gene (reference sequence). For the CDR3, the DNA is TGTGCCTGGAGCCTTACCGGGACAGGGGGCTTTGAGCAGTTCTTC. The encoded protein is CAWSLTGTGGFEQFF.

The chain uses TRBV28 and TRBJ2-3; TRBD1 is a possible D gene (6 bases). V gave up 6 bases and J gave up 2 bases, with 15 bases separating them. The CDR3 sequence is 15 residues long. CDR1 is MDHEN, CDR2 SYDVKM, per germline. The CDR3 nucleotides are TGTGCCAGCAGCCCCGAAGGACAGCTCACAGATACGCAGTATTTT. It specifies CASSPEGQLTDTQYF.

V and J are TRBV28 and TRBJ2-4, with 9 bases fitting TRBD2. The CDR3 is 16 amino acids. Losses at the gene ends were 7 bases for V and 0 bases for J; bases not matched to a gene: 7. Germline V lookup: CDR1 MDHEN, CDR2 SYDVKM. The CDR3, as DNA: TGTGCCAGCAAAGGCGGGGGGGAACTAGCCAAAAACATTCAGTACTTC. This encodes CASKGGGELAKNIQYF.

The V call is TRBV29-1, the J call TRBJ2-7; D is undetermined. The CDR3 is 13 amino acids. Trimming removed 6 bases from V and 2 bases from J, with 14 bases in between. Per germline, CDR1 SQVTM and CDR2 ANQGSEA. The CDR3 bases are TGCAGCGTCCGTCAACCGAGTACCTACGAGCAGTACTTC. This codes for CSVRQPSTYEQYF.

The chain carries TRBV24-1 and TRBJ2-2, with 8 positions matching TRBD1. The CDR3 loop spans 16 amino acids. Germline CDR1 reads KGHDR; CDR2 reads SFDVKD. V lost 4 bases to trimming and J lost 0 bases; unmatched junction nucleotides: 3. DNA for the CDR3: TGTGCCACCAGTGACGGGACAGGCGCGAACACCGGGGAGCTGTTTTTT. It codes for CATSDGTGANTGELFF.

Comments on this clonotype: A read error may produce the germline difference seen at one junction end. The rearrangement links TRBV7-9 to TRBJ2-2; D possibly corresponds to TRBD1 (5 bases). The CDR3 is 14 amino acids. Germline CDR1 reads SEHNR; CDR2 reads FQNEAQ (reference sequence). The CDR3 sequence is CTSSLGQNTGELFF. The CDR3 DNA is TGTACCAGCAGCTTAGGACAGAACACCGGGGAGCTGTTTTTT.